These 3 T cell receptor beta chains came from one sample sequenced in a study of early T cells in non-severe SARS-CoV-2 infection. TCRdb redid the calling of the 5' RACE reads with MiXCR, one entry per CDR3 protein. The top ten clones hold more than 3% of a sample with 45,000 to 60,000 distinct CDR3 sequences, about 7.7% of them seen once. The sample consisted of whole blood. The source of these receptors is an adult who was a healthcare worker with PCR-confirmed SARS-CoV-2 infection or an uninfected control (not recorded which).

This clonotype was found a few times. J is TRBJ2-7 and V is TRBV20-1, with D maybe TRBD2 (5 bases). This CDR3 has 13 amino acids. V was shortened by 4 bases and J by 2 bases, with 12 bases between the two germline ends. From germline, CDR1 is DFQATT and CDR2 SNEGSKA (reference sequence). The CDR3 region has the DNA TGCAGTGCTATCCTAGGAGGAACCTACGAGCAGTACTTC. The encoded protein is CSAILGGTYEQYF.

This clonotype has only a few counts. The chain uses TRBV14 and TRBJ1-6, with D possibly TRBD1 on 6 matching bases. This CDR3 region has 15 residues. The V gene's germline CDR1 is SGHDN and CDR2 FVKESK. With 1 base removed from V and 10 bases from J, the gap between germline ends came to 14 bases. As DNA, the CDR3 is TGTGCCAGCAGCCAAGCTGGGCCGGGGGCATCACCCCTCCACTTT. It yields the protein CASSQAGPGASPLHF.

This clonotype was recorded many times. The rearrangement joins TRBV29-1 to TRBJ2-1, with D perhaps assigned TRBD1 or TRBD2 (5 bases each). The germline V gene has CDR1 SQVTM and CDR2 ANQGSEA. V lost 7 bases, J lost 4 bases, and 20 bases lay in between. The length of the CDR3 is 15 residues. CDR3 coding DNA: TGCAGCGCTTCCGGGGCGCCAGAAGCTTACAATGAGCAGTTCTTC. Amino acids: CSASGAPEAYNEQFF.